This T cell receptor beta chain was recorded in a study of T cell responses to AZD1222 COVID-19 vaccine (dated by TCRdb to the early 2020s). With respect to the entire study: AZD1222 recipients whose second dose came at about 4 weeks and those whose second dose came at about 12 weeks were combined into one group, since spike-specific TCR depth and breadth did not differ between the two schedules. TCR sequencing covered fewer than 250 trial participants: 200 to 220 given two doses of AZD1222 and approximately 26 given two doses of MenACWY control vaccine. Trial participants were enrolled by age into subgroups of 18-55, 56-69 and 70-plus years, and about 150, 27 and 61 TCR-sequenced participants, respectively, were included in these subgroups.

Including cysteine and phenylalanine, the CDR3 has 15 amino acids. CDR3 DNA only is kept here, 45 bases in frame from base 1. The junction carries 14 bases between V and J, which are trimmed by 0 bases and 8 bases respectively. The germline V gene gives CDR1 as SGHTA and CDR2 as FQGNSA. Study-wide findings and limitations: Epitopes outside the regions mutated in the B.1.351 and B.1.1.7 variants were reportedly recognized by nearly half of the unique spike-specific TCRs. Participants were mostly white British, with more females than males. The authors suggested clonal diversity may have been underestimated. A significant rise in spike-specific TCR breadth and depth was observed after two AZD1222 doses relative to day 0 and relative to MenACWY recipients. The whole spike protein was spanned by vaccine-associated CD4 TCRs, and dominant responses were seen in regions 160-218 and 743-854. The 56-69-year group was small, and its depth increase did not reach significance, likely because of low power. Conclusions about previously exposed vaccinees were limited because only six or seven AZD1222 recipients were SARS-CoV-2 seropositive at baseline. Because no day 14 peak-response samples were available, the repertoires could be characterized only after the peak T cell response.

Comment on this clone: No cognate antigen has been identified for it. Base qualities were left out, and no much larger clone turns up one base away.

The CDR3 regions of human TCRbeta chains were analyzed by immunosequencing. Turning to the authors' computational methods: Repertoire TCRs were matched against a reference library of SARS-CoV-2-specific TCRs generated with the MIRA antigen-specificity platform. Breadth meant the fraction of unique TCRs that were SARS-CoV-2-associated, whereas depth meant the fraction of total T cells that were SARS-CoV-2-associated. Using the MIRA data, every spike-specific TCR was mapped to the spike region that the TCR reacted to and assigned to either a CD4 or a CD8 class. Log10-transformed breadth and depth values were compared by one-way ANOVA with Sidak's multiple comparisons tests. As stored in TCRdb, this immuneACCESS dataset retains in-frame rearrangements with V and J assigned. A fraction of the clones does not appear; measured against another copy, unresolved V genes explain less than half of the discrepancy, and the remainder lacks a known reason. That table furnishes V, J and clone size, whereas the DNA furnished D and trimming. This sample comprises 130,000 to 150,000 clones, approximately 89% of them detected only once. The top ten constitute roughly 4.6% of the sample.

The sample's time point, from its label and the paper: baseline before first vaccination. Vaccinee samples came from UK trials COV001 and COV002, including a single-blind randomized controlled phase 2/3 trial of AZD1222 (ChAdOx1 nCoV-19) in healthy adults. Trial participant PBMC samples were collected at day 0 and day 28 after the second dose for TCRbeta chain sequencing. The chain uses TRBV7-2 and TRBJ2-1; no confident D gene assignment can be made. Sample: peripheral blood, taken on day 0 of AZD1222 vaccination. The TCR was taken from an adult in good health. Here the CDR3 is given as CASSLAKRLNYEQFF. The DNA reads as follows: TGTGCCAGCAGCTTAGCGAAACGACTTAACTATGAGCAGTTCTTC.